This T cell receptor (beta chain) was identified during a study of blood T cell repertoires in COVID-19. Trimming stripped 6 bases from V and 0 bases from J, with 12 bases between. This CDR3 has 15 amino acids. Germline CDR1 reads SEHNR; CDR2 reads FQNEAQ (reference sequence). TCRdb's copy holds only in-frame clones and misses some; the assay was immunoSEQ multiplex PCR. The data contain some 400,000 clones, 85% to 90% of them seen just once; the ten biggest clones take up 5% to 8.5%. The sequence came from a young man with active or convalescent COVID-19. The chain recombines TRBV7-9 with TRBJ2-1; possibly TRBD1 for D (5 bases). The material sequenced was peripheral blood. Here the CDR3 reads CASRSIDSSYNEQFF. CDR3 in DNA: TGTGCCAGCAGATCCATAGACAGCTCCTACAATGAGCAGTTCTTC. The full variable domain, its missing parts supplied by reference TRBV7-9 and TRBJ2-1, is DTGVSQNPRHKITKRGQNVTFRCDPISEHNRLYWYRQTLGQGPEFLTYFQNEAQLEKSRLLSDRFSAERPKGSFSTLEIQRTEQGDSAMYLCASRSIDSSYNEQFFGPGTRLTVL.